The subject of this entry is one TCR beta chain. In the original workflow: Estimated nucleated cell counts came from reference gene primer amplification. Sequencing was performed with immunoSEQ multiplex PCR; in TCRdb, only in-frame clones are kept and a portion is missing. That table is the source of V, J and clone size, and D and trimming were worked out from the DNA. The sample lists hundreds of thousands of clones, more than 75% occurring once. The ends lost 1 base at V and 4 bases at J; junction bases unmatched: 5. Germline V gene sequence: CDR1 SGHRS, CDR2 YFSETQ. The CDR3 runs to 15 residues. The sample belongs to a study of blood T cell repertoires in COVID-19. Turning to the study itself: T cells, B-cell-depleted T cells, or PBMCs provided the cDNA or gDNA that served as material.

The chain is built from TRBV5-1 and TRBJ1-2; TRBD1 agrees at 9 bases. The TCR was taken from a woman in her sixties with COVID-19, enrolled during active disease. The sequenced sample was peripheral blood. CDR3 sequence: CASSLTRTGVYGYTF. The CDR3 bases are TGCGCCAGCAGCTTGACTCGGACAGGGGTCTATGGCTACACCTTC.